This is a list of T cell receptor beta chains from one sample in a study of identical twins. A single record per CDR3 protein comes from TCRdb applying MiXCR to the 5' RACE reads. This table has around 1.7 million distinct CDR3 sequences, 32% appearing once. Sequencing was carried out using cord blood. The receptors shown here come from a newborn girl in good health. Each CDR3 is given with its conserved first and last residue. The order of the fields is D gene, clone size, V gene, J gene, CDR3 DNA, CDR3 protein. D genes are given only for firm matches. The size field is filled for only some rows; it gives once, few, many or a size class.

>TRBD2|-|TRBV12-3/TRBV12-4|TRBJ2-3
TGTGCCAGCAGTTTTCGGGCTAGCGGGTGGACAGATGCGCAGTATTTT
CASSFRASGWTDAQYF
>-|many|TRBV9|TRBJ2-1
TGTGCCAGCAGCGTAGCGGGAAATGAGCAGTTCTTC
CASSVAGNEQFF
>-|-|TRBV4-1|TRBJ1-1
TGCGCCAGCAGCCAAGGGAGGATACGGCTACTGAACACTGAAGCTTTCTTT
CASSQGRIRLLNTEAFF
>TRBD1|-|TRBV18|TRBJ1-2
TGTGCCAGCTCACCGATGGACAGGGGGATACCGTATGACTACACCTTC
CASSPMDRGIPYDYTF
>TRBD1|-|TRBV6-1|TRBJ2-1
TGTGCCAGCGACAGGGACAGGAATGAGCAGTTCTTC
CASDRDRNEQFF
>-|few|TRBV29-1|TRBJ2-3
TGCAGCGTTGAAGCAGGGTCTGGCACAGATACGCAGTATTTT
CSVEAGSGTDTQYF
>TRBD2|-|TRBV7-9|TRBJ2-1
TGTGCCGGCGGACTAGCGGGAGGGCAAAGGTCCTACAATGAGCAGTTCTTC
CAGGLAGGQRSYNEQFF
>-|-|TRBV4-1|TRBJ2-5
TGCGCCAGCAGCCAAGTTCGTCGCCAGGAGGTGACCCAGTACTTC
CASSQVRRQEVTQYF
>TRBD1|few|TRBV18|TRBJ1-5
TGTGCCAGCTCATCTCTAGGACAGGGTAATCAGCCCCAGCATTTT
CASSSLGQGNQPQHF
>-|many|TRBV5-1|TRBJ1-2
TGCGCCAGCAGCTTGGCTTATAGAGGGGATTCCTATGGCTACACCTTC
CASSLAYRGDSYGYTF
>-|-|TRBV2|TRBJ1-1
TGTGCCAGCAGTGCGAGGCAGCCCATGAACACTGAAGCTTTCTTT
CASSARQPMNTEAFF
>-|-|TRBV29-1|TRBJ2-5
TGCAGCGTTATCCTAGGAGGAGAGGCCCAGTACTTC
CSVILGGEAQYF
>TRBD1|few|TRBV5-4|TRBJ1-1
TGTGCCAGCAGCGCGGACAGGGCCATTTTGAACACTGAAGCTTTCTTT
CASSADRAILNTEAFF
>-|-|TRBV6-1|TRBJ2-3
TGTGCCAGCAAGAGGGGGGGAACGGCAGATTCGCAGTATTTT
CASKRGGTADSQYF
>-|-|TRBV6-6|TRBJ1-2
TGTGCCAGCAGTTACTCCGACAGGCCTTACTATGGCTACACCTTC
CASSYSDRPYYGYTF
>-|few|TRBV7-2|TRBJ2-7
TGTGCCAGCAGCTTAGAATCTGCTAAGCAGTACTTC
CASSLESAKQYF
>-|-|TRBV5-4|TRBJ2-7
TGTGCCAGCAGCCGTGACCTCCCTCGCGAGCAGTACTTC
CASSRDLPREQYF
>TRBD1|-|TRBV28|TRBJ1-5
TGTGCCAGCCGCGGGACAGCCGAAACGGTTAGCAATCAGCCCCAGCATTTT
CASRGTAETVSNQPQHF